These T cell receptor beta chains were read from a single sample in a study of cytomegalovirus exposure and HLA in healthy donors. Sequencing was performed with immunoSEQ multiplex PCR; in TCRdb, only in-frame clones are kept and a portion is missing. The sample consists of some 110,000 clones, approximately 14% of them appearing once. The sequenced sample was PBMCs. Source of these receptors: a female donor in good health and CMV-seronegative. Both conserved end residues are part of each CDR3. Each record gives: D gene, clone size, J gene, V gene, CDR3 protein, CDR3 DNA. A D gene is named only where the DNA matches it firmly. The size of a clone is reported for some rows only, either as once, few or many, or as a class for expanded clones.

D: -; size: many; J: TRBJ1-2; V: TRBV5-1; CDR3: CASSPSGQSATF; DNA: TGCGCCAGCAGCCCCTCAGGACAGTCCGCCACCTTC
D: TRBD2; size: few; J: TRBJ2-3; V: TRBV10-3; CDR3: CAISESGRGGTDTQYF; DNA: TGTGCCATCAGTGAGTCTGGGCGGGGGGGCACAGATACGCAGTATTTT
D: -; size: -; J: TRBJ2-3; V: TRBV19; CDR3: CASSMRRDTQYF; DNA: TGTGCCAGTAGTATGAGGCGGGATACGCAGTATTTT
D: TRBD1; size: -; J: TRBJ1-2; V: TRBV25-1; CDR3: CASTPAGGLYGYTF; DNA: TGTGCCAGCACCCCTGCAGGGGGCCTATATGGCTACACCTTC
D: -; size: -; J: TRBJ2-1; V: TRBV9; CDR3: CASSATVNSYNEQFF; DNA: TGTGCCAGCAGCGCGACTGTAAACTCCTACAATGAGCAGTTCTTC
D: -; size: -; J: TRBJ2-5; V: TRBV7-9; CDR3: CASSPDWGQETQYF; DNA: TGTGCCAGCAGCCCGGACTGGGGACAAGAGACCCAGTACTTC
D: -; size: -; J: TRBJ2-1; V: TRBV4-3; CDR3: CASSQDRGGTTLSYNEQFF; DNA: TGCGCCAGCAGCCAAGATCGGGGCGGGACGACCCTCTCCTACAATGAGCAGTTCTTC
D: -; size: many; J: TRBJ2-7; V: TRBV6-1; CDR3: CASSDPSIEQYF; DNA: TGTGCCAGCAGTGACCCGTCTATAGAGCAGTACTTC
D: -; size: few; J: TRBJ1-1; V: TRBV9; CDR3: CASSELITLNTEAFF; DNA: TGTGCCAGCAGCGAATTGATAACTTTGAACACTGAAGCTTTCTTT
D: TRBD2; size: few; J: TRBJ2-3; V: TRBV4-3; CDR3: CASSQFSGVQDTQYF; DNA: TGCGCCAGCAGCCAATTTAGCGGGGTCCAAGATACGCAGTATTTT
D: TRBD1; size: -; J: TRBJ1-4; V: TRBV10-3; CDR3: CAISEIQGETNEKLFF; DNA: TGTGCCATCAGTGAGATCCAGGGGGAAACTAATGAAAAACTGTTTTTT
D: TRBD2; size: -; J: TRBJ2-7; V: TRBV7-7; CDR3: CASSRGLAGDEQYF; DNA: TGTGCTAGCAGCCGGGGACTAGCGGGAGACGAGCAGTACTTC